This passage covers 21 T cell receptor beta chains from one sample sequenced in a study of beta chain features in type 1 diabetes. Investigators reverse transcribed all isolated RNA, so they sequenced expressed TCRB transcripts. Assay: immunoSEQ multiplex PCR; the TCRdb copy retains only in-frame clones and omits some. The sample lists 300,000 to 350,000 clones, about 18% occurring once. The material sequenced was naive CD4+ T cells from blood. These receptors originate from a woman in her late teens or twenties in good health.

J is TRBJ2-1 and V is TRBV5-4; D is undetermined. The CDR3 spans 13 residues. The V gene lost 4 bases and the J gene lost 6 bases, with 11 bases spanning the gap. Looked up from germline, CDR1 is SGHNT and CDR2 is YYREEE (reference sequence). The CDR3 is CASSTWSVNEQFF. CDR3 DNA: TGTGCCAGCAGCACGTGGTCAGTCAATGAGCAGTTCTTC.

This chain links TRBV28 with TRBJ2-7, with D perhaps matching TRBD2 (7 bases). The CDR3 totals 15 residues. The germline V gene encodes CDR1 MDHEN and CDR2 SYDVKM. V lost 6 bases, J lost 1 base, and 16 bases lay in between. The CDR3 DNA follows: TGTGCCAGCAGCTCACCCGGGGGGCTATCCTACGAGCAGTACTTC. Its translation is CASSSPGGLSYEQYF.

The chain combines TRBV6-5 with TRBJ1-1; weak D call: TRBD1 (5 bases). This CDR3 is built from 11 residues. The germline V and J ends were trimmed by 5 bases and 8 bases, with 9 bases remaining between them. Germline CDR1 reads MNHEY; CDR2 reads SVGAGI. This CDR3 reads CASSKGLEAFF. The CDR3 region has the DNA TGTGCCAGCAGTAAGGGACTCGAAGCTTTCTTT.

A remark on this clone: The junction does not match germline at one end; this may be a read error. This CDR3 reads CASSLAGTSGQETQYF. CDR3 nucleotides: TGTGCTAGCAGCTTGGCCGGGACTAGCGGCCAAGAGACCCAGTACTTC. The V gene is TRBV7-7, the J gene TRBJ2-5, with 11 bases matching TRBD2. CDR3 length: 16 residues. Looked up from germline, CDR1 is SSHAT and CDR2 is FNYEAQ (reference sequence).

The J gene is TRBJ1-5, the V gene TRBV15; D gene unclear. Trimming took off 1 base at V and 7 bases at J, with 17 bases between the two ends. This CDR3 spans 16 amino acids. In germline, CDR1 is LNHNV, CDR2 YYDKDF (reference sequence). The CDR3 DNA is TGTGCCACCAGCAGAGCCGGGATCGGGTTCTCACAGCCCCAGCATTTT. Its protein product is CATSRAGIGFSQPQHF.

The rearrangement links TRBV5-1 to TRBJ2-3; possibly TRBD1 for D (6 bases). The CDR3 loop spans 13 amino acids. Trimming took off 2 bases at V and 4 bases at J, with 8 bases between the two ends. Germline V gene data show CDR1 as SGHRS and CDR2 as YFSETQ. As DNA, the CDR3 is TGCGCCAGCAGCTTTGAGGGGGCAGATACGCAGTATTTT. Its translation: CASSFEGADTQYF. Variable domain in full (rest from reference TRBV5-1 and TRBJ2-3): KAGVTQTPRYLIKTRGQQVTLSCSPISGHRSVSWYQQTPGQGLQFLFEYFSETQRNKGNFPGRFSGRQFSNSRSEMNVSTLELGDSALYLCASSFEGADTQYFGPGTRLTVL.

This clone was counted only a few times. The chain links TRBV25-1 to TRBJ1-4, with 10 positions matching TRBD1. This CDR3 comprises 15 residues. Germline V gene lookup returns CDR1 MGHDK and CDR2 SYGVNS. J was trimmed by 8 bases and V by 4 bases; bases with no gene match: 7. CDR3 nucleotide sequence: TGTGCCAGCAGTGTCCCGGGACAGGGGACCGAAAAACTGTTTTTT. As protein: CASSVPGQGTEKLFF.

This clone was seen more than once but under ten times. This chain joins TRBV5-1 and TRBJ2-4; TRBD2 matches 7 bases. Germline assignment: CDR1 SGHRS and CDR2 YFSETQ. V lost 4 bases, J lost 8 bases, and 12 bases stayed unmatched. The CDR3 totals 15 residues. CDR3: CASSPGAGSEDIQYF. CDR3 coding DNA: TGCGCCAGCAGCCCTGGAGCGGGGTCAGAGGACATTCAGTACTTC. Full variable domain (rest looked up from reference TRBV5-1 and TRBJ2-4): KAGVTQTPRYLIKTRGQQVTLSCSPISGHRSVSWYQQTPGQGLQFLFEYFSETQRNKGNFPGRFSGRQFSNSRSEMNVSTLELGDSALYLCASSPGAGSEDIQYFGAGTRLSVL.

This clone has more than one count but fewer than ten. The rearrangement joins TRBV5-1 to TRBJ2-3; D is possibly TRBD1 (5 bases). CDR1 is SGHRS and CDR2 is YFSETQ in the germline V gene. CDR3 size: 14 residues. The germline V and J ends were trimmed by 7 bases and 2 bases, with 14 bases remaining between them. The CDR3: CASLQEQITDTQYF. CDR3 sequence (DNA): TGCGCCAGCTTACAGGAGCAGATCACAGATACGCAGTATTTT.

V is TRBV5-5 and J is TRBJ2-7; no reliable D call. The germline V and J ends were trimmed by 4 bases and 2 bases, with 10 bases remaining between them. The CDR3 is 13 amino acids. The V gene's germline CDR1 is SGHKS and CDR2 YYEKEE (reference sequence). The CDR3 sequence is CASSPYGPYEQYF. The CDR3 DNA sequence: TGTGCCAGCAGCCCGTATGGGCCCTACGAGCAGTACTTC.

The chain is built from TRBV19 and TRBJ2-6, with no clear D. The CDR3 is 13 residues long. V was clipped by 11 bases and J by 0 bases, with 8 bases between them. The germline V gene has CDR1 LNHDA and CDR2 SQIVND (reference sequence). The CDR3 coding sequence is TGTGCCGCCCGCTACTCTGGGGCCAACGTCCTGACTTTC. Its translation is CAARYSGANVLTF.

The rearrangement links TRBV10-3 to TRBJ2-5; 9 positions match TRBD1. Trimming removed 4 bases from V and 4 bases from J; junction bases left unmatched: 7. CDR3 length equals 15 residues. Germline V CDR1 and CDR2: ENHRY, SYGVKD. The CDR3 DNA reads TGTGCCATCAGTGGGACGGGACAGGGTAGAGAGACCCAGTACTTC. Translating it yields CAISGTGQGRETQYF.

CDR3 coding DNA: TGTGCCAGCAGTGACGGGGGGGCAGGCAATCAGCCCCAGCATTTT. Translating gives CASSDGGAGNQPQHF. The rearrangement uses TRBV2 and TRBJ1-5; a possible D gene is TRBD1 (6 bases). The V end was cut by 3 bases, the J end by 2 bases, with 11 bases between. This CDR3 is 15 amino acids long. Looked up from germline, CDR1 is SNHLY and CDR2 is FYNNEI. Full variable domain (missing parts from reference TRBV2 and TRBJ1-5): EPEVTQTPSHQVTQMGQEVILRCVPISNHLYFYWYRQILGQKVEFLVSFYNNEISEKSEIFDDQFSVERPDGSNFTLKIRSTKLEDSAMYFCASSDGGAGNQPQHFGDGTRLSIL.

This clone was counted only a few times. The J gene is TRBJ1-1, the V gene TRBV14; TRBD1 might be the D (5 bases). Looked up from germline, CDR1 is SGHDN and CDR2 is FVKESK. Trimming left V 3 bases short and J 3 bases short, with 14 bases between. The CDR3 length is 15 residues. The CDR3 spells CASSQIGQGYTEAFF. The CDR3 coding sequence is TGTGCCAGCAGCCAGATTGGGCAGGGTTACACTGAAGCTTTCTTT.

This rearrangement joins TRBV4-3 to TRBJ2-3, with unresolved D. The CDR3 extends over 16 amino acids. CDR1 and CDR2 from the germline V gene are LGHNA and YSLEER. V was trimmed by 1 base and J by 8 bases, leaving 19 bases between them. CDR3 loop: CASSQGRGEAFATQYF. The CDR3 bases are TGCGCCAGCAGCCAAGGTCGTGGCGAAGCGTTCGCTACGCAGTATTTT.

In this sample, this clone turned up a few times. The chain combines TRBV18 with TRBJ1-5; tentative D call: TRBD1 (5 bases). The germline V gene has CDR1 KGHSH and CDR2 LQKENI. Trimming left V 6 bases short and J 7 bases short, with 13 bases between. This CDR3 has 13 residues. CDR3 sequence: CASSWAAGQPQHF. In nucleotides, the CDR3 is TGTGCCAGCTCCTGGGCCGCAGGGCAGCCCCAGCATTTT.

This clone was seen a handful of times. This rearrangement joins TRBV9 to TRBJ2-5; 8 bases fit TRBD2. Germline assignment: CDR1 SGDLS and CDR2 YYNGEE. Germline trimming cut 4 bases from V and 5 bases from J; bases unmatched to any gene: 4. The CDR3 has 13 residues. This CDR3 reads CASSRSGGETQYF. CDR3 sequence (DNA): TGTGCCAGCAGCAGAAGCGGGGGCGAGACCCAGTACTTC. Full variable domain (outside the CDR3, taken from reference TRBV9 and TRBJ2-5): DSGVTQTPKHLITATGQRVTLRCSPRSGDLSVYWYQQSLDQGLQFLIQYYNGEERAKGNILERFSAQQFPDLHSELNLSSLELGDSALYFCASSRSGGETQYFGPGTRLLVL.

The table lists this clone with a few counts. The rearrangement links TRBV29-1 to TRBJ1-1; the D gene is possibly TRBD1 (5 bases). The CDR3 spans 13 residues. Germline V gene data show CDR1 as SQVTM and CDR2 as ANQGSEA. Trimming stripped 7 bases from V and 2 bases from J, with 14 bases between. This CDR3 reads CSAATGQNTEAFF. CDR3 in DNA: TGCAGCGCAGCTACAGGTCAAAACACTGAAGCTTTCTTT.

V gene TRBV18 combines with J gene TRBJ1-1; possibly TRBD1 for D (5 bases). This CDR3 spans 16 amino acids. The germline gives CDR1 KGHSH, CDR2 LQKENI. V lost 1 base and J 3 bases, leaving 15 bases between the germline ends. As DNA, the CDR3 is TGTGCCAGCTCACCACGGGACTCTCTTGGGGACACTGAAGCTTTCTTT. This gives the protein CASSPRDSLGDTEAFF.

V usage is TRBV30 and J usage is TRBJ1-1; a possible D gene is TRBD1 (5 bases). The V gene's germline CDR1 is GTSNPN and CDR2 SVGIG (reference sequence). The CDR3 contains 14 residues. Trimming removed 4 bases at V and 2 bases at J, with 14 bases between. CDR3: CAWTSRGYNTEAFF. CDR3 coding DNA: TGTGCCTGGACCAGTCGGGGGTACAACACTGAAGCTTTCTTT. Combining the CDR3 with reference TRBV30 and TRBJ1-1 gives the whole variable domain SQTIHQWPATLVQPVGSPLSLECTVEGTSNPNLYWYRQAAGRGLQLLFYSVGIGQISSEVPQNLSASRPQDRQFILSSKKLLLSDSGFYLCAWTSRGYNTEAFFGQGTRLTVV.

In this sample, this clone turned up a few times. The rearrangement links TRBV30 to TRBJ2-1; D possibly corresponds to TRBD1 (6 bases). Deletions cut 2 bases from V and 0 bases from J, with 11 bases between. There are 15 residues in the CDR3. Per germline, CDR1 GTSNPN and CDR2 SVGIG (reference sequence). CDR3 protein: CAWSQGPGSYNEQFF. DNA for the CDR3: TGTGCCTGGAGTCAGGGGCCAGGCTCCTACAATGAGCAGTTCTTC.